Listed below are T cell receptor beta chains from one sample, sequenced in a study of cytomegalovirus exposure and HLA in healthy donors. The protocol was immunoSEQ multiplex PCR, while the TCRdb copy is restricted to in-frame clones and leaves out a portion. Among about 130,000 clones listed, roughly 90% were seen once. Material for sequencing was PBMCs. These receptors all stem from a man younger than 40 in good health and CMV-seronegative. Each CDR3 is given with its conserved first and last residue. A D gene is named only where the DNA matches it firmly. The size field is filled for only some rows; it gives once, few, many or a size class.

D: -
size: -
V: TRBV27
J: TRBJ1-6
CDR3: CASSLFSGGYSPLHF
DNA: TGTGCCAGCAGTTTATTCTCGGGGGGGTATTCACCCCTCCACTTT

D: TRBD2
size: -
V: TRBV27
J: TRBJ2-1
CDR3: CASSSLGFRLAVDEQFF
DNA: TGTGCCAGCAGTTCGCTTGGATTCAGACTAGCTGTCGATGAGCAGTTCTTC

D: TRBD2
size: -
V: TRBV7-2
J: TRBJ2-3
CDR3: CASSPQVAGSTDTQYF
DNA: TGTGCCAGCAGCCCTCAGGTAGCGGGAAGCACAGATACGCAGTATTTT

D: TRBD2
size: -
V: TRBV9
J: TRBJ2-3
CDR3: CASSVLAGVTDTQYF
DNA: TGTGCCAGCAGCGTACTAGCGGGAGTTACAGATACGCAGTATTTT

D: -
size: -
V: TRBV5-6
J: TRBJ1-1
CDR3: CASSLGAQGAFF
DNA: TGTGCCAGCAGCTTGGGGGCGCAGGGAGCTTTCTTT

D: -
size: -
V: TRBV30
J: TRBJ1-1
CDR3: CAWSVRAGTEAFF
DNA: TGTGCCTGGAGTGTACGGGCGGGGACTGAAGCTTTCTTT

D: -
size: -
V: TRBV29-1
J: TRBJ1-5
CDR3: CSVGSIGGPQHF
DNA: TGCAGCGTTGGAAGTATTGGCGGGCCCCAGCATTTT

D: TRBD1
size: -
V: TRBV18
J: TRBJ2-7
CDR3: CASSPPASTGREQYF
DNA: TGTGCCAGCTCACCACCGGCCTCGACAGGGCGCGAGCAGTACTTC

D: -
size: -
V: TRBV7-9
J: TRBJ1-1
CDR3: CASSRQDTEAFF
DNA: TGTGCCAGCAGCCGACAGGACACTGAAGCTTTCTTT

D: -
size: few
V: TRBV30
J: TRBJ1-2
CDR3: CAWSVLSYGYTF
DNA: TGTGCCTGGAGTGTATTGAGCTATGGCTACACCTTC

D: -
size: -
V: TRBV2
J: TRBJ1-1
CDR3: CASSDADLNAEAFF
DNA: TGTGCCAGCAGTGATGCTGACTTGAACGCTGAAGCTTTCTTT

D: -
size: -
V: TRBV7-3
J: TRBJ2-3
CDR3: CASSLHPSEVSTDTQYF
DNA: TGTGCCAGCAGCTTACACCCTAGCGAAGTAAGCACAGATACGCAGTATTTT